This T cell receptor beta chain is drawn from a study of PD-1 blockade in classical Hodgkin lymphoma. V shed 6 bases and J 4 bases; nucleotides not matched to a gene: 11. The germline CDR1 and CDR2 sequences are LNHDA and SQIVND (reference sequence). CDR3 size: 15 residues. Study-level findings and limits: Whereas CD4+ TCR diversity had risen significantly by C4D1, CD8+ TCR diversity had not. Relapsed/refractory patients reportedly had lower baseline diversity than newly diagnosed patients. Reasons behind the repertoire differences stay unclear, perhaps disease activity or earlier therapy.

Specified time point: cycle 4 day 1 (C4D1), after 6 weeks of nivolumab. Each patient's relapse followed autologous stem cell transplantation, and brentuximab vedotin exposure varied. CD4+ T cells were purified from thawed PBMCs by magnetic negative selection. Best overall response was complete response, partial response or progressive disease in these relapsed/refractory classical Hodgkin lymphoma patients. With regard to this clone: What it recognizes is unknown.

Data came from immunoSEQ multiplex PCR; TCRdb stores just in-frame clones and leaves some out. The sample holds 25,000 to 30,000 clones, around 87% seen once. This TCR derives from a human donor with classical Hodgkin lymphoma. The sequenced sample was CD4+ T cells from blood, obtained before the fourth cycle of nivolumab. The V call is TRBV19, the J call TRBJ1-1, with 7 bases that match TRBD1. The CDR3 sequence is CASRPWTGGTTEAFF. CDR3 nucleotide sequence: TGTGCCAGTAGACCTTGGACAGGAGGAACCACTGAAGCTTTCTTT.